This T cell receptor beta chain was recorded in a study of T cells in localized non-small cell lung cancer. Germline V lookup: CDR1 MNHEY, CDR2 SVGAGI. The CDR3 totals 14 residues. V was pared by 6 bases and J by 7 bases, with 19 bases between. Method: immunoSEQ multiplex PCR; TCRdb's copy keeps in-frame clones and lacks some. The sample holds 78,000 or so clones, around four fifths seen once. As regards this clone: Its antigen is currently unknown.

Findings of the study overall: Tumor trailed uninvolved adjacent lung in T cell clonality, which peaked there.

The starting material was peripheral blood, obtained before any cancer treatment. The TCR originated in a man aged 40 to 69 with stage I lung adenocarcinoma. The J gene is TRBJ2-7, the V gene TRBV6-5, with a weak D call TRBD1 (6 bases). The CDR3 loop reads CASRTPGLQGEQYF. DNA for the CDR3: TGTGCCAGCAGAACACCCGGGTTACAGGGAGAGCAGTACTTC.